These 30 T cell receptor beta chains originate from one sample sequenced in a study of response to subunit inactivated influenza vaccine. TCRdb re-called the RT-PCR reads through MiXCR, storing one row per CDR3 protein. The sample holds about 500,000 distinct CDR3 sequences, 7.2% seen once. The sample consisted of PBMCs from blood, taken 23 months after vaccination. Every receptor here comes from a man aged 45 to 75 who received an inactivated influenza vaccine.

This clonotype showed up many times. The V call is TRBV5-1, the J call TRBJ2-2; tentative D call: TRBD1 (5 bases). CDR1 and CDR2 from the germline V gene are SGHRS and YFSETQ. The V and J ends lost 6 bases and 2 bases respectively, with 11 bases between them. This CDR3 region has 14 residues. The CDR3 loop is CASTRDRNTGELFF. CDR3 DNA: TGCGCCAGCACTCGTGACAGAAACACCGGGGAGCTGTTTTTT.

This clonotype was seen many times. The gene calls are TRBV29-1 and TRBJ2-1, with 7 bases identical to TRBD2. The V and J ends lost 5 bases and 3 bases, in that order; junction bases with no gene match: 7. CDR1 and CDR2 from the germline V gene are SQVTM and ANQGSEA. The CDR3 length is 14 residues. As DNA, the CDR3 is TGCAGCGTTCGAGGCGGGAGAAGCTACAATGAGCAGTTCTTC. Residues: CSVRGGRSYNEQFF.

This clonotype was seen only a few times. The rearrangement links TRBV20-1 to TRBJ2-7, with 12 bases matching TRBD1. The CDR3 has 16 residues. Unmatched junction bases numbered 6, after V lost 3 bases and J lost 0 bases. Germline V CDR1 and CDR2: DFQATT, SNEGSKA (reference sequence). CDR3 residues: CSASGTGGSGSYEQYF. CDR3 coding DNA: TGCAGTGCTAGTGGGACAGGGGGCTCTGGCTCCTACGAGCAGTACTTC.

This clonotype showed up many times. The chain is built from TRBV2 and TRBJ2-5, with a possible D match to TRBD2 (6 bases). Trimming stripped 8 bases from V and 0 bases from J, with 16 bases between. Per the germline V gene, CDR1 is SNHLY and CDR2 is FYNNEI. CDR3 size: 15 residues. CDR3 coding DNA: TGTGCCAGCGGTTCTGCGGGACTCCACCAAGAGACCCAGTACTTC. Protein: CASGSAGLHQETQYF.

This clonotype showed up many times. The chain has TRBV5-1 and TRBJ2-7, with 7 positions matching TRBD1. The germline gives CDR1 SGHRS, CDR2 YFSETQ. CDR3 length: 13 amino acids. The trim removed 4 bases at V and 2 bases at J, leaving 3 bases unmatched. CDR3 DNA: TGCGCCAGCAGCATCGACAGGGCCTACGAGCAGTACTTC. Its protein is CASSIDRAYEQYF.

Ten or more counts support this clonotype. J is TRBJ2-1 and V is TRBV28; 15 bases line up with TRBD2. CDR1 is MDHEN and CDR2 is SYDVKM in the germline V gene. The CDR3 runs to 18 residues. Trimming at V came to 5 bases and at J to 3 bases, leaving 8 bases not matched to a gene. The CDR3 DNA is TGTGCCAGCAGTACCGGACTAGCGGGAGGGCCCGGCTACAATGAGCAGTTCTTC. As protein: CASSTGLAGGPGYNEQFF.

This clonotype was observed a few times. For the CDR3, the DNA is TGCGCCAGCAGCTTGGTGACGGGGGGCCTCTACAATGAGCAGTTCTTC. Its translation: CASSLVTGGLYNEQFF. V is TRBV5-1 and J is TRBJ2-1; a possible D gene is TRBD2 (7 bases). CDR3 length: 16 residues. V lost 0 bases, J lost 3 bases, and 13 bases lay in between. Germline V gene sequence: CDR1 SGHRS, CDR2 YFSETQ.

The chain employs TRBV20-1 and TRBJ2-3; 9 bases are a match to TRBD2. The V and J ends lost 2 bases and 4 bases, in that order; junction bases with no gene match: 7. Germline V gene data show CDR1 as DFQATT and CDR2 as SNEGSKA (reference sequence). This CDR3 region has 15 residues. DNA for the CDR3: TGCAGTGCTAGACCCCCGGGCGGGGGGGCAGATACGCAGTATTTT. Amino acid sequence: CSARPPGGGADTQYF.

The chain joins TRBV20-1 to TRBJ1-1; 8 bases agree with TRBD1. Trimming removed 5 bases from V and 6 bases from J; junction bases left unmatched: 11. This CDR3 has 14 residues. Germline V CDR1 and CDR2: DFQATT, SNEGSKA (reference sequence). The CDR3 nucleotides read TGCAGTGCTTCGACGACAGGGGCCCACGCTGAAGCTTTCTTT. Encoded protein: CSASTTGAHAEAFF.

This clonotype was seen more than once but under ten times. The V gene is TRBV6-2 or TRBV6-3, the J gene TRBJ1-2; D may be TRBD1 (5 bases). The V and J ends lost 5 bases and 8 bases respectively, with 9 bases between them. The CDR3 contains 11 residues. In germline, CDR1 is MNHEY, CDR2 SVGEGT. CDR3 sequence (DNA): TGTGCCAGCAGTACAGGAGTCGGCTACACCTTC. Amino acids: CASSTGVGYTF.

This chain connects TRBV11-1 to TRBJ1-3; 11 positions agree with TRBD1. Germline CDR1 reads SGHAT; CDR2 reads FQDESV (reference sequence). The CDR3 has 18 residues. The ends lost 5 bases at V and 2 bases at J; junction bases unmatched: 11. CDR3 region: CASSTGQGAPGAGNTIYF. DNA for the CDR3: TGTGCCAGCAGCACCGGACAGGGGGCGCCCGGAGCTGGAAACACCATATATTTT.

This sequence joins TRBV15 and TRBJ2-1, with 7 bases matching TRBD1. CDR1 LNHNV and CDR2 YYDKDF come from the germline V gene (reference sequence). J lost 2 bases, V lost 3 bases, and 4 bases had no gene match. The CDR3 consists of 15 residues. CDR3 coding DNA: TGTGCCACCAGCAGTTACGGGACAGCCTACAATGAGCAGTTCTTC. It codes for CATSSYGTAYNEQFF.

This clonotype was observed a few times. This chain connects TRBV6-5 to TRBJ2-7; D possibly matches TRBD1 or TRBD2 (6 bases each). The V and J ends lost 4 bases and 4 bases respectively, with 14 bases between them. Germline CDR1 reads MNHEY; CDR2 reads SVGAGI. The CDR3 runs to 14 residues. CDR3 amino acids: CASSFVGGVYEQYF. The CDR3 nucleotides read TGTGCCAGCAGTTTCGTCGGGGGCGTATACGAGCAGTACTTC.

This clonotype appeared many times. The chain employs TRBV3-1 and TRBJ2-1; 12 bases are a match to TRBD2. J gave up 10 bases and V 1 base, and 8 bases lay outside the gene matches. Looked up from germline, CDR1 is LGHDT and CDR2 is YNNKEL (reference sequence). The CDR3 has 16 residues. This CDR3 reads CASSQAGTSGSTEQFF. In DNA, the CDR3 is TGTGCCAGCAGCCAAGCTGGGACTAGCGGGTCCACCGAGCAGTTCTTC.

The chain recombines TRBV27 with TRBJ2-1; 7 nucleotides match TRBD2. The germline V gene encodes CDR1 MNHEY and CDR2 SMNVEV (reference sequence). V lost 7 bases to trimming and J lost 6 bases; unmatched junction nucleotides: 9. The CDR3 covers 14 residues. CDR3 sequence reads: CASTVGGGVNEQFF. In nucleotides, the CDR3 is TGTGCCAGCACCGTTGGGGGAGGGGTCAATGAGCAGTTCTTC.

CDR3 nucleotides: TGCAGTGCTAGAGGCCGGGCATCAGACTACGAGCAGTACTTC. Protein sequence: CSARGRASDYEQYF. The chain joins TRBV20-1 to TRBJ2-7; D is ambiguous. The CDR3 sequence is 14 residues long. Trimming shortened V by 1 base and J by 3 bases, and 13 bases separated the two germline ends. Germline values: CDR1 DFQATT, CDR2 SNEGSKA (reference sequence).

The chain has TRBV20-1 and TRBJ1-6; D remains ambiguous. Germline CDR1 DFQATT, CDR2 SNEGSKA (reference sequence). V was shortened by 0 bases and J by 0 bases, with 12 bases between the two germline ends. There are 17 residues in the CDR3. For the CDR3, the DNA is TGCAGTGCTAGAGATTGGGCAGAAAGCTCCTATAATTCACCCCTCCACTTT. Translated, it gives CSARDWAESSYNSPLHF.

In this sample, this clonotype turned up many times. The chain carries TRBV5-1 and TRBJ1-1, with D maybe TRBD1 (5 bases). V gave up 4 bases and J gave up 3 bases, with 13 bases separating them. The CDR3 is 14 amino acids. The germline gives CDR1 SGHRS, CDR2 YFSETQ. The CDR3 region is CASSPPGRYTEAFF. Here the CDR3 DNA reads TGCGCCAGCAGCCCCCCGGGACGCTACACTGAAGCTTTCTTT.

V is TRBV7-8 and J is TRBJ1-1; D not certain. This CDR3 region has 16 residues. Trimming took off 5 bases at V and 2 bases at J, with 18 bases between the two ends. Per germline, CDR1 SGHVS and CDR2 FQNEAQ. The CDR3 spells CASSRLEAYFNTEAFF. CDR3 in DNA: TGTGCCAGCAGCCGCCTTGAAGCCTACTTCAACACTGAAGCTTTCTTT.

The chain uses TRBV12-3 or TRBV12-4 and TRBJ1-1; D is undetermined. Trimming removed 5 bases at V and 1 base at J, with 11 bases between. The CDR3 has 14 amino acids. The CDR3 DNA sequence: TGTGCCAGCAGTCCCGTCCGCAGGAACACTGAAGCTTTCTTT. As protein: CASSPVRRNTEAFF.

The chain recombines TRBV30 with TRBJ1-3, with 7 bases that match TRBD1. V lost 2 bases to trimming and J lost 7 bases; unmatched junction nucleotides: 5. The CDR3 has 13 residues. Germline V gene data show CDR1 as GTSNPN and CDR2 as SVGIG (reference sequence). The CDR3 coding sequence is TGTGCCTGGAGTCGACAGGGTGGGAACACCATATATTTT. This sequence encodes CAWSRQGGNTIYF.

This clonotype was recorded at least ten times. V is TRBV7-2 and J is TRBJ2-4; perhaps D is TRBD1 or TRBD2 (5 bases each). CDR3 size: 15 residues. Between the trimmed V and J ends, which lost 5 bases and 8 bases, there was a span of 19 bases. Germline loops: CDR1 SGHTA, CDR2 FQGNSA. The CDR3 bases are TGTGCCAGCAGCACCCCCGGGACCCGATCGCACATTCAGTACTTC. This encodes CASSTPGTRSHIQYF.

There are many counts of this clonotype. V usage is TRBV20-1 and J usage is TRBJ2-1; TRBD1 matches 8 bases. J was trimmed by 5 bases and V by 5 bases; bases with no gene match: 5. CDR1 is DFQATT and CDR2 is SNEGSKA in the germline V gene (reference sequence). The CDR3 totals 13 residues. The CDR3 coding sequence is TGCAGTGCTTCACCGGGACAGGACAATGAGCAGTTCTTC. It codes for CSASPGQDNEQFF.

This clonotype was detected many times. J is TRBJ2-5 and V is TRBV6-1; a possible D gene is TRBD2 (5 bases). The germline V and J ends were trimmed by 6 bases and 5 bases, with 19 bases remaining between them. CDR1 and CDR2 (germline): MNHNS, SASEGT. The CDR3 is 15 residues long. In DNA form, the CDR3 reads TGTGCCAGCAGGAGTTACAAGACTATCGAGGAGACCCAGTACTTC. This translates into CASRSYKTIEETQYF.

Only a few counts were recorded for this clonotype. This rearrangement joins TRBV6-2 or TRBV6-3 to TRBJ2-1; 12 nucleotides align to TRBD2. With 6 bases clipped from V and 3 bases from J, the junction kept 6 bases outside the gene matches. Germline CDR1 MNHEY, CDR2 SVGEGT. CDR3 size: 16 residues. The CDR3 region has the DNA TGTGCCAGCAGAGAGACTAGCGGGAGTCGCTACAATGAGCAGTTCTTC. It encodes CASRETSGSRYNEQFF.

CDR3 sequence reads: CADKSPGPRDSNQPQHF. In DNA form, the CDR3 reads TGTGCCGACAAAAGTCCGGGACCGAGGGATAGCAATCAGCCCCAGCATTTT. The chain couples TRBV27 to TRBJ1-5; tentative D call: TRBD1 (5 bases). The CDR3 runs 17 residues. Germline CDR1 and CDR2: MNHEY and SMNVEV (reference sequence). Trimming pared 11 bases from V and 0 bases from J, leaving 23 bases between.

The chain combines TRBV30 with TRBJ2-3; D gene ambiguous. Trimming shortened V by 1 base and J by 3 bases, and 8 bases separated the two germline ends. The CDR3 loop spans 13 amino acids. CDR1 is GTSNPN and CDR2 is SVGIG in the germline V gene (reference sequence). In DNA, the CDR3 is TGTGCCTGGAGTGACCTGAGGACAGATACGCAGTATTTT. Its translation: CAWSDLRTDTQYF.

The chain combines TRBV7-2 with TRBJ2-7; 8 positions match TRBD1. CDR3 length: 15 residues. Per the germline V gene, CDR1 is SGHTA and CDR2 is FQGNSA. V lost 5 bases to trimming and J lost 5 bases; unmatched junction nucleotides: 11. CDR3 coding DNA: TGTGCCAGCAGCCCAGCTACAGGGGGTTGGAACGAGCAGTACTTC. Translated: CASSPATGGWNEQYF.

There are a few counts of this clonotype. The chain recombines TRBV25-1 with TRBJ2-1; 8 nucleotides match TRBD2. V lost 2 bases to trimming and J lost 4 bases; unmatched junction nucleotides: 4. In germline, CDR1 is MGHDK, CDR2 SYGVNS. This CDR3 region has 15 residues. CDR3 sequence reads: CASSEAGGSYNEQFF. CDR3 coding DNA: TGTGCCAGCAGTGAAGCGGGAGGTAGTTACAATGAGCAGTTCTTC.

The chain uses TRBV6-2 or TRBV6-3 and TRBJ2-1; possible D gene TRBD2, 6 bases. This CDR3 comprises 14 residues. V lost 8 bases and J 5 bases, leaving 16 bases between the germline ends. The V gene's germline CDR1 is MNHEY and CDR2 SVGEGT. CDR3 in amino acids: CASRRSAGNNEQFF. The CDR3 DNA reads TGTGCCAGCCGCAGGAGTGCGGGAAACAATGAGCAGTTCTTC.